The rows below give T cell receptor beta chains drawn from one sample of a study of Tregs in tolerant kidney transplant recipients. Generated by immunoSEQ multiplex PCR, the TCRdb table keeps only in-frame clones and is missing some. This sample has about 61,000 clones, with 70% to 90% found just once. This material consisted of Tregs from blood, taken before the transplant. These receptors all stem from a human donor who received a combined kidney and bone marrow transplant. Both conserved end residues are part of each CDR3. A D gene is named only where the DNA matches it firmly. A row's size may be missing; if present it is once, few, many or a size class.

CDR3 length	clone size	J gene	V gene	D gene	CDR3 DNA	CDR3 protein
14	few	TRBJ2-7	TRBV6-1	TRBD2	TGTGCCAGCACTAGAGCGGGAGGGTCGGGCGAGCAGTACTTC	CASTRAGGSGEQYF
14	-	TRBJ1-5	TRBV6-1	-	TGTGCCAGCACCCCACGGGGGACTAATCAGCCCCAGCATTTT	CASTPRGTNQPQHF
15	-	TRBJ2-3	TRBV15	TRBD1	TGTGCCACCAGCAGAGATGACAGGGCCAGAGATACGCAGTATTTT	CATSRDDRARDTQYF
12	-	TRBJ2-7	TRBV30	-	TGTGCCTGGAGTGAGGGACTTTACGAGCAGTACTTC	CAWSEGLYEQYF
12	-	TRBJ2-3	TRBV6-1	TRBD2	TGTGCCACCGGGGGGACCACAGATACGCAGTATTTT	CATGGTTDTQYF
14	-	TRBJ2-5	TRBV9	-	TGTGCCAGCAGCGTAGAGGGTTGGGGGGAGACCCAGTACTTC	CASSVEGWGETQYF
16	-	TRBJ1-6	TRBV5-1	TRBD1	TGCGCCAGCAGCGCTTTGCCGGGACAGGGGCCTTCACCCCTCCACTTT	CASSALPGQGPSPLHF
15	-	TRBJ1-4	TRBV7-2	-	TGTGCCAGCAGCTTAGTAGGCGCGGGCGGTGAAAAACTGTTTTTT	CASSLVGAGGEKLFF
14	-	TRBJ2-7	TRBV7-9	-	TGTGCCAGCAGCTTAGGGTTCCCCCCATACGAGCAGTACTTC	CASSLGFPPYEQYF
14	-	TRBJ1-4	TRBV19	-	TGTGCCAGTAGTAGGACAGCATTTAATGAAAAACTGTTTTTT	CASSRTAFNEKLFF
15	once	TRBJ2-2	TRBV11-3	-	TGTGCCAGCAGCTTAGGACAGTTAAACACCGGGGAGCTGTTTTTT	CASSLGQLNTGELFF
14	-	TRBJ2-3	TRBV10-1	TRBD2	TGCGCCAGCAGTGAGAGCGGGAGAACAGATACGCAGTATTTT	CASSESGRTDTQYF
15	-	TRBJ2-7	TRBV6-5	TRBD1	TGTGCCAGCAGGGCCGGGACAGGGCTTTCCTACGAGCAGTACTTC	CASRAGTGLSYEQYF